The 10 T cell receptor beta chains reported below all come from one sample, sequenced in a study of shared clonotypes between healthy human individuals. Measured with immunoSEQ multiplex PCR; TCRdb has only the in-frame clones, and not every one. Of some 580,000 clones in the sample, about 96% were seen once. Input material: naive CD4+ T cells sorted from blood. The subset here: CD45RA+ positively selected. The receptors were gathered from a woman aged 25-40 years in good health.

The J gene is TRBJ2-1, the V gene TRBV15; a weak D match, TRBD2 (6 bases). Germline-derived CDR1 and CDR2 are LNHNV and YYDKDF (reference sequence). The CDR3 sequence is 14 residues long. V was clipped by 2 bases and J by 8 bases, with 13 bases between them. CDR3 region: CATSRSTRRDEQFF. The CDR3 DNA follows: TGTGCCACCAGCAGATCCACTAGGAGGGATGAGCAGTTCTTC.

This clone was found once. J is TRBJ1-1 and V is TRBV28; 9 nucleotides align to TRBD1. CDR1 is MDHEN, CDR2 SYDVKM, per germline. The CDR3 length is 14 residues. Losses at the gene ends were 6 bases for V and 5 bases for J; bases not matched to a gene: 7. CDR3 sequence reads: CASSTGGFGTEAFF. The CDR3 coding sequence is TGTGCCAGCAGCACAGGGGGCTTCGGGACTGAAGCTTTCTTT.

This sequence joins TRBV19 and TRBJ2-1; the match to TRBD2 covers 11 bases. CDR3 length equals 19 residues. V was pared by 4 bases and J by 0 bases, with 11 bases of the junction left unmatched. CDR1 is LNHDA and CDR2 is SQIVND in the germline V gene (reference sequence). CDR3 loop: CASSTFSSSGRLSYNEQFF. The CDR3 nucleotides are TGTGCCAGTAGTACATTTTCGTCTAGCGGGAGGCTCTCCTACAATGAGCAGTTCTTC. The complete variable domain, with remaining parts taken from reference TRBV19 and TRBJ2-1, reads DGGITQSPKYLFRKEGQNVTLSCEQNLNHDAMYWYRQDPGQGLRLIYYSQIVNDFQKGDIAEGYSVSREKKESFPLTVTSAQKNPTAFYLCASSTFSSSGRLSYNEQFFGPGTRLTVL.

This clone was found a few times. This chain uses TRBV28 with TRBJ1-2; 8 bases match TRBD1. Germline loops: CDR1 MDHEN, CDR2 SYDVKM. J lost 7 bases, V lost 6 bases, and 7 bases had no gene match. The CDR3 loop spans 13 amino acids. The CDR3 loop is CASSTGQEGGYTF. In DNA, the CDR3 is TGTGCCAGCAGCACGGGACAGGAAGGTGGCTACACCTTC.

This rearrangement joins TRBV10-1 to TRBJ1-3, with TRBD1 matching over 7 bases. Germline CDR1 WNHNN, CDR2 SYGVQD (reference sequence). This CDR3 contains 15 residues. V shed 6 bases and J 0 bases; nucleotides not matched to a gene: 5. Here the CDR3 reads CASSSGTDSGNTIYF. In nucleotides, the CDR3 is TGCGCCAGCAGCTCCGGGACAGACTCTGGAAACACCATATATTTT.

V gene TRBV7-9 combines with J gene TRBJ2-5; maybe TRBD1 (5 bases). V was clipped by 5 bases and J by 4 bases, with 8 bases between them. The CDR3 consists of 12 residues. The germline CDR1 and CDR2 sequences are SEHNR and FQNEAQ (reference sequence). The CDR3 DNA follows: TGTGCCAGCAGCCCTCAGGGAGAGACCCAGTACTTC. Protein product: CASSPQGETQYF.

The genes are TRBV19 and TRBJ2-2, with D perhaps TRBD2 (6 bases). There are 16 residues in the CDR3. V was pared by 2 bases and J by 3 bases, with 13 bases between. The germline gives CDR1 LNHDA, CDR2 SQIVND (reference sequence). CDR3 amino acids: CASSIPGLGDTGELFF. The DNA for the CDR3 is TGTGCCAGTAGTATACCGGGACTCGGGGACACCGGGGAGCTGTTTTTT.

The genes are TRBV27 and TRBJ2-5; D is unresolved. Germline V CDR1 and CDR2: MNHEY, SMNVEV (reference sequence). V lost 1 base and J lost 5, with 8 bases in between. CDR3 length: 13 residues. The chain's CDR3 is CASSLWGGETQYF. For the CDR3, the DNA is TGTGCCAGCAGTTTATGGGGTGGCGAGACCCAGTACTTC.

This clone has only one observation. J is TRBJ2-4 and V is TRBV11-1, with D perhaps TRBD2 (5 bases). V lost 1 base to trimming and J lost 8 bases, with 12 bases between them. This CDR3 is built from 14 residues. CDR1 is SGHAT and CDR2 is FQDESV in the germline V gene (reference sequence). CDR3 nucleotides: TGTGCCAGCAGCTTAGGGGGTATCGGGGACATTCAGTACTTC. Translation: CASSLGGIGDIQYF. The entire variable domain, with the rest obtained from reference TRBV11-1 and TRBJ2-4, is as follows: EAEVAQSPRYKITEKSQAVAFWCDPISGHATLYWYRQILGQGPELLVQFQDESVVDDSQLPKDRFSAERLKGVDSTLKIQPAELGDSAMYLCASSLGGIGDIQYFGAGTRLSVL.

The V call is TRBV27, the J call TRBJ1-1, with D perhaps matching TRBD1 (5 bases). From germline, CDR1 is MNHEY and CDR2 SMNVEV (reference sequence). The CDR3 has 15 residues. V lost 3 bases and J lost 4, with 15 bases in between. The CDR3 region is CASSFSSGVGTEAFF. DNA of the CDR3: TGTGCCAGCAGTTTCAGCTCGGGGGTCGGCACTGAAGCTTTCTTT.